Below, 17 T cell receptor beta chains from the same sample are listed, as sequenced in a study of cytomegalovirus exposure and HLA in healthy donors. 13 Jbeta primers and 60 Vbeta primers were used for the PCR. The assay was immunoSEQ multiplex PCR, and TCRdb's table has in-frame clones only and misses some. The table lists 150,000 to 200,000 clones, about 79% of them singletons, with nearly 6.5% in the top ten. Specimen: PBMCs. These receptors were collected from a man in his forties or fifties in good health and CMV-seropositive.

CDR3 protein: CAISESTGAEHEKLFF. For the CDR3, the DNA is TGTGCCATCAGTGAGTCGACAGGGGCAGAACATGAAAAACTGTTTTTT. The J gene is TRBJ1-4, the V gene TRBV10-3, with 8 bases identical to TRBD1. This CDR3 has 16 amino acids. The ends lost 0 bases at V and 6 bases at J; junction bases unmatched: 6. Germline CDR1 is ENHRY and CDR2 is SYGVKD.

The chain is built from TRBV5-1 and TRBJ2-5; D is unclear. The CDR3 extends over 12 amino acids. The germline CDR1 and CDR2 sequences are SGHRS and YFSETQ. V lost 2 bases, J lost 2 bases, and 4 bases lay in between. CDR3 protein: CASSFPQETQYF. The DNA of the CDR3 is TGCGCCAGCAGCTTCCCTCAAGAGACCCAGTACTTC. The full variable domain, completed using reference TRBV5-1 and TRBJ2-5, is KAGVTQTPRYLIKTRGQQVTLSCSPISGHRSVSWYQQTPGQGLQFLFEYFSETQRNKGNFPGRFSGRQFSNSRSEMNVSTLELGDSALYLCASSFPQETQYFGPGTRLLVL.

V usage is TRBV28 and J usage is TRBJ1-1; TRBD1 matches at 7 bases. Germline V gene sequence: CDR1 MDHEN, CDR2 SYDVKM. Losses at the gene ends were 5 bases for V and 1 base for J; bases not matched to a gene: 7. The CDR3 consists of 15 residues. CDR3 protein: CASSLPGQRNTEAFF. The CDR3 DNA sequence: TGTGCCAGCAGTCTCCCGGGACAGAGGAACACTGAAGCTTTCTTT.

The rearrangement links TRBV5-1 to TRBJ2-3; 7 nucleotides match TRBD2. J was trimmed by 1 base and V by 0 bases; bases with no gene match: 8. CDR3 length: 17 amino acids. CDR1 and CDR2 from the germline V gene are SGHRS and YFSETQ. The CDR3 bases are TGCGCCAGCAGCTTGGCCCCTAGCGGAGGGCGCACAGATACGCAGTATTTT. Its protein product is CASSLAPSGGRTDTQYF. Together with reference TRBV5-1 and TRBJ2-3, the CDR3 gives the full variable domain: KAGVTQTPRYLIKTRGQQVTLSCSPISGHRSVSWYQQTPGQGLQFLFEYFSETQRNKGNFPGRFSGRQFSNSRSEMNVSTLELGDSALYLCASSLAPSGGRTDTQYFGPGTRLTVL.

This clone was picked up a small number of times. The genes are TRBV11-3 and TRBJ2-3; tentative D call: TRBD2 (6 bases). Trimming shortened V by 5 bases and J by 2 bases, and 8 bases separated the two germline ends. The CDR3 totals 13 residues. CDR1 SGHNT and CDR2 YENEEA come from the germline V gene. The chain's CDR3 is CASSRGLTDTQYF. As DNA, the CDR3 is TGTGCCAGCAGCCGGGGACTCACAGATACGCAGTATTTT.

The V call is TRBV28, the J call TRBJ2-7; perhaps TRBD1 as D (6 bases). Germline lookup yields CDR1 MDHEN and CDR2 SYDVKM. V lost 8 bases to trimming and J lost 1 base, with 12 bases between them. There are 13 residues in the CDR3. The DNA for the CDR3 is TGTGCCAGCGTGGACGGGACATCCTACGAGCAGTACTTC. Its translation is CASVDGTSYEQYF.

V usage is TRBV5-6 and J usage is TRBJ1-3; D gene ambiguous. The V end was cut by 1 base, the J end by 0 bases, with 8 bases between. CDR1 is SGHDT, CDR2 YYEEEE, per germline. This CDR3 region has 15 residues. The chain's CDR3 is CASSLKWSSGNTIYF. CDR3 coding DNA: TGTGCCAGCAGCTTGAAATGGAGCTCTGGAAACACCATATATTTT.

The rearrangement links TRBV11-3 to TRBJ1-6, with 7 bases lining up with TRBD1. V trimming: 4 bases; J trimming: 1 base; junction bases outside the gene matches: 4. Germline V gives CDR1 SGHNT, CDR2 YENEEA. CDR3 size: 16 residues. In DNA form, the CDR3 reads TGTGCCAGCAGCTCACAGGGGTGGTCCTATAATTCACCCCTCCACTTT. Amino acids: CASSSQGWSYNSPLHF.

The genes are TRBV6-4 and TRBJ2-1; TRBD2 agrees at 10 bases. Germline-derived CDR1 and CDR2 are MRHNA and SNTAGT. This CDR3 is 15 amino acids long. V shed 5 bases and J 7 bases; nucleotides not matched to a gene: 8. The CDR3 DNA is TGTGCCAGCAGTCGGCTAGCGGGAGCCTCGAATGAGCAGTTCTTC. Its translation: CASSRLAGASNEQFF.

This chain uses TRBV19 with TRBJ2-3; D ambiguous. CDR1 is LNHDA, CDR2 SQIVND, per germline (reference sequence). This CDR3 is 11 amino acids long. V shed 4 bases and J shed 6 bases, with 5 bases lying between them. The CDR3 nucleotides are TGTGCCAGTAGTAATTATGATACGCAGTATTTT. This translates into CASSNYDTQYF. Full variable domain (outside the CDR3, taken from reference TRBV19 and TRBJ2-3): DGGITQSPKYLFRKEGQNVTLSCEQNLNHDAMYWYRQDPGQGLRLIYYSQIVNDFQKGDIAEGYSVSREKKESFPLTVTSAQKNPTAFYLCASSNYDTQYFGPGTRLTVL.

The chain has TRBV30 and TRBJ2-5; D is perhaps TRBD2 (5 bases). Looked up from germline, CDR1 is GTSNPN and CDR2 is SVGIG (reference sequence). The CDR3 spans 14 residues. The V end was cut by 0 bases, the J end by 5 bases, with 13 bases between. The CDR3 loop reads CAWSVLTPGETQYF. The DNA of the CDR3 is TGTGCCTGGAGTGTACTAACGCCGGGGGAGACCCAGTACTTC.

For the CDR3, the DNA is TGTGCCACCAGCATCTCTCTACCCGGGGGGACAGGAAACACCATATATTTT. It encodes CATSISLPGGTGNTIYF. The rearrangement joins TRBV15 to TRBJ1-3; perhaps TRBD1 as D (6 bases). Trimming removed 4 bases from V and 4 bases from J, with 20 bases in between. Looked up from germline, CDR1 is LNHNV and CDR2 is YYDKDF (reference sequence). The CDR3 length is 17 residues.

The chain combines TRBV7-9 with TRBJ1-3; TRBD1 might be the D (5 bases). V gave up 5 bases and J gave up 6 bases, with 17 bases separating them. The germline V gene encodes CDR1 SEHNR and CDR2 FQNEAQ (reference sequence). There are 15 residues in the CDR3. DNA for the CDR3: TGTGCCAGCAGCCTCCTCGGGGGGTGGAAAAACACCATATATTTT. Amino acid sequence: CASSLLGGWKNTIYF.

The J gene is TRBJ1-4, the V gene TRBV19; 9 bases are shared with TRBD1. The germline CDR1 and CDR2 sequences are LNHDA and SQIVND (reference sequence). The CDR3 is 15 amino acids. With V trimmed by 7 bases and J by 7 bases, 10 bases remained unmatched. The CDR3 here is CASKPLQGAGEKLFF. The CDR3 nucleotides are TGTGCCAGTAAACCGCTACAGGGGGCAGGTGAAAAACTGTTTTTT.

The chain is built from TRBV11-2 and TRBJ2-3, with 16 bases aligning to TRBD2. J lost 2 bases, V lost 5 bases, and 7 bases had no gene match. Germline V gene lookup returns CDR1 SGHAT and CDR2 FQNNGV. CDR3 length: 18 amino acids. CDR3 bases: TGTGCCAGCAGCCCATTGGGACTAGCGGGAGGGTTCACAGATACGCAGTATTTT. Protein: CASSPLGLAGGFTDTQYF.

This clone was seen a single time. CDR3 bases: TGTGCCTGGACTCTCGCAGGGCCCTATGGCTACACCTTC. This gives the protein CAWTLAGPYGYTF. The chain has TRBV30 and TRBJ1-2; D may be TRBD1 (5 bases). This CDR3 contains 13 residues. The V and J ends lost 4 bases and 4 bases respectively, with 13 bases between them. Germline V gives CDR1 GTSNPN, CDR2 SVGIG (reference sequence).

This rearrangement joins TRBV28 to TRBJ1-2; TRBD1 matches at 8 bases. V lost 6 bases, J lost 4 bases, and 10 bases stayed unmatched. The germline CDR1 and CDR2 sequences are MDHEN and SYDVKM. This CDR3 is 15 amino acids long. CDR3 amino acids: CASSYGSTGAYGYTF. The CDR3 DNA reads TGTGCCAGCAGCTATGGGTCGACAGGGGCCTATGGCTACACCTTC.